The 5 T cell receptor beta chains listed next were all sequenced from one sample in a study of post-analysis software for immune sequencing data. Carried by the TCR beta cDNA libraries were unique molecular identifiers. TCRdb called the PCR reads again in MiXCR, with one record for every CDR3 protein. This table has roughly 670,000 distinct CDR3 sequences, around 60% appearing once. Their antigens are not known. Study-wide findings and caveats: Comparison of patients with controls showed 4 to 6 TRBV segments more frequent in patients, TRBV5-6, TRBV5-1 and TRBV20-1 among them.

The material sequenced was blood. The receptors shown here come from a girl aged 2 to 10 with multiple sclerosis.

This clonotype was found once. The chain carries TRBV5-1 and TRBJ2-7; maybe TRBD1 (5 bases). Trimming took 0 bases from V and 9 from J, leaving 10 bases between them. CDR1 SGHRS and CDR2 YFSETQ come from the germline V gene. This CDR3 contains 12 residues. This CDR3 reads CASSLDRKGQYF. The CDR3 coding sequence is TGCGCCAGCAGCTTGGACAGGAAGGGGCAGTACTTC.

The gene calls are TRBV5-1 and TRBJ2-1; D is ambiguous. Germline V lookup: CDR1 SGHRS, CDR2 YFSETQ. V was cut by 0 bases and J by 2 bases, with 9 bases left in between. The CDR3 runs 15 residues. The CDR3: CASSLVRQTYNEQFF. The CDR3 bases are TGCGCCAGCAGCTTGGTCCGGCAGACCTACAATGAGCAGTTCTTC.

The CDR3 nucleotides are TGCGCCAGCAGCTTGGATTCGACAGCCACTGAAGCTTTCTTT. Translation: CASSLDSTATEAFF. The gene calls are TRBV5-1 and TRBJ1-1; D may be TRBD1 (5 bases). This CDR3 has 14 amino acids. V was shortened by 0 bases and J by 4 bases, with 10 bases between the two germline ends. Looked up from germline, CDR1 is SGHRS and CDR2 is YFSETQ.

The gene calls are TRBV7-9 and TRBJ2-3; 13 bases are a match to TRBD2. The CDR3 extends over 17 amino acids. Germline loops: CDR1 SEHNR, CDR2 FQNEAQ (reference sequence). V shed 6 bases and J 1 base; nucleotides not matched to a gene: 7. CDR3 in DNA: TGTGCCAGCAGACACACTGGACTAGCGGGAGGCACAGATACGCAGTATTTT. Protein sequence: CASRHTGLAGGTDTQYF.

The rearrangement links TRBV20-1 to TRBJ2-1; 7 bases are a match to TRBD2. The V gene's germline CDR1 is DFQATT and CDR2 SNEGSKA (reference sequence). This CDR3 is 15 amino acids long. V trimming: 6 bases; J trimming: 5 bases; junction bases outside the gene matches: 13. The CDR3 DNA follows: TGCAGTGCCAAACGGGGCGGGAGACAAAACAATGAGCAGTTCTTC. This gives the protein CSAKRGGRQNNEQFF.